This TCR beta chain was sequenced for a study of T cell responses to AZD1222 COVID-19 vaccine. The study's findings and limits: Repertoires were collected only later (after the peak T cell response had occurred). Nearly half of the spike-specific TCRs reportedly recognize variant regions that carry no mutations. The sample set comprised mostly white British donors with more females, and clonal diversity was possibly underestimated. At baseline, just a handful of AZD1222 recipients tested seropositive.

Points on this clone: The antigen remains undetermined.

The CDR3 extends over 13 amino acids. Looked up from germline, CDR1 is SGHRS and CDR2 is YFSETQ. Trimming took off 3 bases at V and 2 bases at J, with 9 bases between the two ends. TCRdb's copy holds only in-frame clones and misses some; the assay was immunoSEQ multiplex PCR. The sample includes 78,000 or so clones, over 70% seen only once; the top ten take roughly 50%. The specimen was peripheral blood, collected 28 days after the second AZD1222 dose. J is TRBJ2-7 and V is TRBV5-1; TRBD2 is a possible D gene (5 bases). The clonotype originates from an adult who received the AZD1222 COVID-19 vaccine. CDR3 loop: CASSSGEPYEQYF. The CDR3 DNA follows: TGCGCCAGCAGCTCCGGGGAGCCCTACGAGCAGTACTTC.